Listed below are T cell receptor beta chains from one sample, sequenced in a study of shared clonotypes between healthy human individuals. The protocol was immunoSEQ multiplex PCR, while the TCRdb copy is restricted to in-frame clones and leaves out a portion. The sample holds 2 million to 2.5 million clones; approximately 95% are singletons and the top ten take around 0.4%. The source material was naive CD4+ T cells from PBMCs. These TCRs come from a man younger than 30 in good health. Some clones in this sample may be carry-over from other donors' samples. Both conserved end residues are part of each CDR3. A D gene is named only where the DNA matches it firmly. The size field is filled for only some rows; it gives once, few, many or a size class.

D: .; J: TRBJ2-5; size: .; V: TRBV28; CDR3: CASSIRSPQETQYF; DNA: TGTGCCAGCAGTATAAGGTCTCCCCAAGAGACCCAGTACTTC
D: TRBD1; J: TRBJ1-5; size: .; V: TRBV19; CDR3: CASLDVGQGEYQPQHF; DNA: TGTGCCAGTCTGGATGTGGGACAGGGGGAATATCAGCCCCAGCATTTT
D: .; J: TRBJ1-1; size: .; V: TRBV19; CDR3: CASSIRHSQLNTEAFF; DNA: TGTGCCAGTAGTATTCGTCACAGCCAGCTGAACACTGAAGCTTTCTTT
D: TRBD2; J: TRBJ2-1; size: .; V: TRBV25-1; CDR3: CASSGQGSRGTHITEQFF; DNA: TGTGCCAGCAGTGGGCAGGGTTCGCGGGGGACCCACATCACTGAGCAGTTCTTC
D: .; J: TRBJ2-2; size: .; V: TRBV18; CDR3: CASSATGTANTGELFF; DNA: TGTGCCAGCTCGGCAACAGGGACTGCGAACACCGGGGAGCTGTTTTTT
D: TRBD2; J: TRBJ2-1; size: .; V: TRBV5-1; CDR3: CASSLITGGYNEQFF; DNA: TGCGCCAGCAGCTTGATTACGGGAGGCTACAATGAGCAGTTCTTC
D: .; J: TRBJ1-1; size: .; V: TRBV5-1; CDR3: CASSFQGARAEAFF; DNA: TGCGCCAGCAGCTTCCAAGGGGCAAGGGCTGAAGCTTTCTTT
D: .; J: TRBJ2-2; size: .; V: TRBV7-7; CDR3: CASSQGRNTGELFF; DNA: TGTGCCAGCAGCCAGGGACGTAACACCGGGGAGCTGTTTTTT
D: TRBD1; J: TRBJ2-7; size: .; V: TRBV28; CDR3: CASSHRGQGDEQYF; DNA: TGTGCCAGCAGTCACCGGGGACAGGGCGACGAGCAGTACTTC
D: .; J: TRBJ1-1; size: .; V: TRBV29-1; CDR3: CSVDGRMNTEAFF; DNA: TGCAGCGTTGACGGCAGAATGAACACTGAAGCTTTCTTT
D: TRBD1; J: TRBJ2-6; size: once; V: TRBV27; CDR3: CASSLIRQGNSGANVLTF; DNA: TGTGCCAGCAGTTTAATCCGACAGGGAAATTCTGGGGCCAACGTCCTGACTTTC
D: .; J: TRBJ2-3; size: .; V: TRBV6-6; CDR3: CASSEATDTQYF; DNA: TGTGCCAGCAGTGAGGCCACAGATACGCAGTATTTT
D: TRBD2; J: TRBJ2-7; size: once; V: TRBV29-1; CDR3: CSARLAGVSYEQYF; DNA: TGCAGCGCCCGACTAGCGGGAGTGTCCTACGAGCAGTACTTC
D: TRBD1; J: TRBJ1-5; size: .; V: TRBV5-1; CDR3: CASSLGDRSNQPQHF; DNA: TGCGCCAGCAGCTTAGGGGACAGGAGCAATCAGCCCCAGCATTTT
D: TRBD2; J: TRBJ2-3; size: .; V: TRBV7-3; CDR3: CASSLGGAGGTDTQYF; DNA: TGTGCCAGCAGCTTAGGTGGGGCGGGAGGCACAGATACGCAGTATTTT
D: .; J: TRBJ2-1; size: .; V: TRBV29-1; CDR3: CSVVVQGSYNEQFF; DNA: TGCAGCGTTGTAGTACAGGGATCCTACAATGAGCAGTTCTTC
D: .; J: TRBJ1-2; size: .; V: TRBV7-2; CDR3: CASSQGQTYGYTF; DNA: TGTGCCAGCAGCCAAGGACAGACATATGGCTACACCTTC
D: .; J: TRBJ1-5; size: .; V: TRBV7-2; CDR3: CASSSEGPPGPQHF; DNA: TGTGCCAGCAGCTCCGAGGGACCGCCCGGGCCCCAGCATTTT
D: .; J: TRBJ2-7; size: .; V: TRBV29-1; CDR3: CSASETSYEQYF; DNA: TGCAGCGCCTCGGAGACTAGCTACGAGCAGTACTTC
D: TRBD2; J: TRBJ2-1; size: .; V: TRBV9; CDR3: CASSTTSGRWNEQFF; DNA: TGTGCCAGCAGCACGACTAGCGGGAGGTGGAATGAGCAGTTCTTC
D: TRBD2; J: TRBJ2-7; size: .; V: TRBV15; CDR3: CATSRTGGLSYEQYF; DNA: TGTGCCACCAGCAGGACGGGGGGACTCAGCTACGAGCAGTACTTC
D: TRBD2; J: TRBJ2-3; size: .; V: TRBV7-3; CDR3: CASSPTSGRALSTDTQYF; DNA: TGTGCCAGCAGCCCAACTAGCGGGAGGGCCCTTAGCACAGATACGCAGTATTTT
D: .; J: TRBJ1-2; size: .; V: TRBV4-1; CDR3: CASSPGRINQHTF; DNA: TGCGCCAGCAGCCCGGGACGAATCAATCAGCACACCTTC
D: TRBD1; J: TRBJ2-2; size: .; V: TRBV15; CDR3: CATGQGANTGELFF; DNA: TGTGCCACCGGGCAGGGGGCGAACACCGGGGAGCTGTTTTTT
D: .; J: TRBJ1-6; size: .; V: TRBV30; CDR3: CAWSAGSYNSPLHF; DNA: TGTGCCTGGAGTGCGGGGTCCTATAATTCACCCCTCCACTTT
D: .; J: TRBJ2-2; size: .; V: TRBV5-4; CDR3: CASSPPLVLNTGELFF; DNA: TGTGCCAGCAGCCCACCCCTAGTGTTGAACACCGGGGAGCTGTTTTTT
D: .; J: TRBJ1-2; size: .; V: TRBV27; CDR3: CASRQPGGGYGYTF; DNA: TGTGCCAGCCGTCAACCGGGGGGCGGCTATGGCTACACCTTC
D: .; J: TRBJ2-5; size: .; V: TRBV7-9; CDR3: CASSLDLLQQETQYF; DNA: TGTGCCAGCAGCTTAGACCTACTCCAGCAAGAGACCCAGTACTTC
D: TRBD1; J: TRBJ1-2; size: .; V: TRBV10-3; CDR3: CAISSGQITDGYTF; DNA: TGTGCCATCAGTTCGGGACAGATTACCGATGGCTACACCTTC
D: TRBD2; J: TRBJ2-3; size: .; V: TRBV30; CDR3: CAWSVRTSVRGTDTQYF; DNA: TGTGCCTGGAGTGTTCGGACTAGCGTGAGGGGGACAGATACGCAGTATTTT
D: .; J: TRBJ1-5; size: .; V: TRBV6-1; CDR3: CASSEGVAVYQPQHF; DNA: TGTGCCAGCAGCGAGGGAGTCGCCGTTTATCAGCCCCAGCATTTT
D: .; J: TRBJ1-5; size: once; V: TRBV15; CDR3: CATSRGSNQPQHF; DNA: TGTGCCACCAGTCGGGGGAGCAATCAGCCCCAGCATTTT
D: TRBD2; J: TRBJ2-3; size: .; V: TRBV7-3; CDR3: CASSSGSGRGTDTQYF; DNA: TGTGCCAGCAGCTCCGGCTCGGGGAGGGGCACAGATACGCAGTATTTT
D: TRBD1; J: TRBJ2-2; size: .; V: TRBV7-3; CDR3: CASSPTGEETGELFF; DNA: TGTGCCAGCAGCCCGACAGGGGAGGAGACCGGGGAGCTGTTTTTT
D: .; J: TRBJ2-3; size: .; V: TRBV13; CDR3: CASSFNREGTDTQYF; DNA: TGTGCCAGCAGCTTCAACAGGGAGGGCACAGATACGCAGTATTTT
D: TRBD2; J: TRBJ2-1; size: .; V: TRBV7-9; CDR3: CASSSRRLAEPNEQFF; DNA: TGTGCCAGCAGCTCTCGGAGACTAGCGGAACCGAATGAGCAGTTCTTC
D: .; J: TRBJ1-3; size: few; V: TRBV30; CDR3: CAWSVSSGNTIYF; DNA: TGTGCCTGGAGTGTTAGCTCTGGAAACACCATATATTTT
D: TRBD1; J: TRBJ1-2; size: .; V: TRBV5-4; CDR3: CASSLGLGQGVSGYTF; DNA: TGTGCCAGCAGCTTGGGCTTGGGACAGGGGGTTAGTGGCTACACCTTC
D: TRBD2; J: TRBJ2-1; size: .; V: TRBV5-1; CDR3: CASSLGGTSASYNEQFF; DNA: TGCGCCAGCAGCTTGGGCGGGACTAGCGCATCGTACAATGAGCAGTTCTTC
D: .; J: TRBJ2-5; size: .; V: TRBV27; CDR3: CASSPLLRLQETQYF; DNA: TGTGCCAGCAGTCCACTCCTCAGACTACAAGAGACCCAGTACTTC
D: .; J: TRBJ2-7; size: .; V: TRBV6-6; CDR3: CASSYILEGQNEQYF; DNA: TGTGCCAGCAGTTACATCCTTGAGGGTCAGAACGAGCAGTACTTC
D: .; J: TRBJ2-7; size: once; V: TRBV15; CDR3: CATSRAISHSYEQYF; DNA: TGTGCCACCAGCAGAGCAATCTCCCACTCCTACGAGCAGTACTTC
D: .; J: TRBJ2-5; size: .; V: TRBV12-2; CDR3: CASRPSPRGEETQYF; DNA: TGTGCAAGTCGCCCATCGCCAAGAGGGGAGGAGACCCAGTACTTC